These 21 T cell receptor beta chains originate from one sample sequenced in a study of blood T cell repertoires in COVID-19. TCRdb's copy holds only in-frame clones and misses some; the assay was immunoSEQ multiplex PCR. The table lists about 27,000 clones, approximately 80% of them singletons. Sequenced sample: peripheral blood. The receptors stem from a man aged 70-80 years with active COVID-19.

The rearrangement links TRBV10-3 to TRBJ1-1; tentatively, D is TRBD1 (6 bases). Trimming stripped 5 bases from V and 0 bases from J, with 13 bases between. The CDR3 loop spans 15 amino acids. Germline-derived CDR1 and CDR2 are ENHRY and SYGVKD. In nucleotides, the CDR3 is TGTGCCATCAGTAAACAGGGACCTCTGAACACTGAAGCTTTCTTT. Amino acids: CAISKQGPLNTEAFF.

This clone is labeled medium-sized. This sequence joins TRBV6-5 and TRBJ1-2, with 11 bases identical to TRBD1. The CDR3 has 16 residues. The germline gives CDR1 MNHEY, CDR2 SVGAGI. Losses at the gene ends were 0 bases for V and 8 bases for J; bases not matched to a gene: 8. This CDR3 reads CASSYSNLGTGGGYTF. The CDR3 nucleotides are TGTGCCAGCAGTTACTCGAACCTAGGGACAGGGGGAGGCTACACCTTC.

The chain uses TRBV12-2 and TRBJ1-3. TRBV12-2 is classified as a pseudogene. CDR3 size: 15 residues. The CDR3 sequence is CASRCGGSSGNTIYF. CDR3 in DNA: TGTGCAAGTCGCTGCGGGGGGAGCTCTGGAAACACCATATATTTT.

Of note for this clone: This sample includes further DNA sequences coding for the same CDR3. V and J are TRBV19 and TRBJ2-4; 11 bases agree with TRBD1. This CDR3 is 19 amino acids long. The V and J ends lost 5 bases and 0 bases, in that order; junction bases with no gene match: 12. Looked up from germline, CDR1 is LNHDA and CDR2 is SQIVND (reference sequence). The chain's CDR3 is CASSPQGQGEILAKNIQYF. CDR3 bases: TGTGCCAGTAGTCCACAGGGACAGGGGGAAATACTAGCCAAAAACATTCAGTACTTC.

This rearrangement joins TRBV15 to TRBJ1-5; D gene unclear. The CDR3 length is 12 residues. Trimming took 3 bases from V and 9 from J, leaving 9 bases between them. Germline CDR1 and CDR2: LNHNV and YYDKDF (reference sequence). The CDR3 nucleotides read TGTGCCACCAGCAGGGAAAGGAGGCCCCAGCATTTT. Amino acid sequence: CATSRERRPQHF.

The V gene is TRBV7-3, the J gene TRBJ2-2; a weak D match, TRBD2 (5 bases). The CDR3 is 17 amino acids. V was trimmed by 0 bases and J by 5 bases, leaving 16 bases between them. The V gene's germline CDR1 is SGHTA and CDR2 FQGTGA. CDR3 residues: CASSLTDRRSGTGELFF. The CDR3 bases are TGTGCCAGCAGCTTAACGGATAGAAGGTCGGGAACCGGGGAGCTGTTTTTT.

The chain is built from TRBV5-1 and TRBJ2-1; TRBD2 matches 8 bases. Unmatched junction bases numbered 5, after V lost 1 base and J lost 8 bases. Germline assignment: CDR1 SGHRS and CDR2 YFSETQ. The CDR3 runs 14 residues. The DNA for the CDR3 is TGCGCCAGCAGCTTGTATCAACTAGCGGATGAGCAGTTCTTC. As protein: CASSLYQLADEQFF.

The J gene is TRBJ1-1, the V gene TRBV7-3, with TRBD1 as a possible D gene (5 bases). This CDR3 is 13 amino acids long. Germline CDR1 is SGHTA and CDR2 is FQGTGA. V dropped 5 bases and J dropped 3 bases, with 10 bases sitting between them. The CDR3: CASSTLGDTEAFF. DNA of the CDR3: TGTGCCAGCAGCACTTTAGGGGACACTGAAGCTTTCTTT.

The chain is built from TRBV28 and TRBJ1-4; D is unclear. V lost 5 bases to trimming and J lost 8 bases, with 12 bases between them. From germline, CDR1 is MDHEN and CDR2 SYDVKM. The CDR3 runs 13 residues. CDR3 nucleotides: TGTGCCAGCAGTAGGAGCCGAAACGAAAAACTGTTTTTT. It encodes CASSRSRNEKLFF.

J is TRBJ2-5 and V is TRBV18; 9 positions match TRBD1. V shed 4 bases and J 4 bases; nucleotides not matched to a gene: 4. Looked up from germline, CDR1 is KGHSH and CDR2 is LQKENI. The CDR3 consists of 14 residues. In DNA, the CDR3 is TGTGCCAGCTCACGGGGACAGGGCGGAGAGACCCAGTACTTC. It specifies CASSRGQGGETQYF.

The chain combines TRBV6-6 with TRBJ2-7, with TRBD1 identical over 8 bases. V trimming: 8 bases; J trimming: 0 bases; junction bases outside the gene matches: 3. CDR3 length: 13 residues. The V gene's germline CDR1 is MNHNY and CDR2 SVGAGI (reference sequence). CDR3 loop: CASQQGVSYEQYF. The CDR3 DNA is TGTGCCAGCCAACAGGGGGTCTCCTACGAGCAGTACTTC.

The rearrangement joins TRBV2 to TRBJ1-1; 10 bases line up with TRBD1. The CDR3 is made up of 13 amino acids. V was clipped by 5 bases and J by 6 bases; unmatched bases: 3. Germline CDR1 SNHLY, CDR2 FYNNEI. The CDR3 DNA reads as TGTGCCAGCAGTTGGACAGGGGGGGCTGAAGCTTTCTTT. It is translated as CASSWTGGAEAFF.

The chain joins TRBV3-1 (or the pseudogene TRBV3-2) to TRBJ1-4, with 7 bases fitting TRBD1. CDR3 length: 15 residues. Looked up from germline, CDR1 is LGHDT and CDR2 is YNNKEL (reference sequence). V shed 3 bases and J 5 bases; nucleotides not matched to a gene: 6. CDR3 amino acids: CASSQWDRKNEKLFF. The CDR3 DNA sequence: TGTGCCAGCAGCCAGTGGGACAGAAAAAATGAAAAACTGTTTTTT.

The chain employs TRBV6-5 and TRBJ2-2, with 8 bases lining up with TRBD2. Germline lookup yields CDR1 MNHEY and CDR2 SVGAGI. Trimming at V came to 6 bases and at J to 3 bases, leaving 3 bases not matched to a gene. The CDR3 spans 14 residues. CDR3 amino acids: CASRSGGDTGELFF. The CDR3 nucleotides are TGTGCCAGCAGATCCGGGGGGGACACCGGGGAGCTGTTTTTT.

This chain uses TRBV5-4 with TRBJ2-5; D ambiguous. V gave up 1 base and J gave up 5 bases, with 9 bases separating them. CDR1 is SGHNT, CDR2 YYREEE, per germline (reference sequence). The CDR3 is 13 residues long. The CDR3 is CASSLWQVETQYF. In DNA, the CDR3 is TGTGCCAGCAGCTTGTGGCAGGTCGAGACCCAGTACTTC.

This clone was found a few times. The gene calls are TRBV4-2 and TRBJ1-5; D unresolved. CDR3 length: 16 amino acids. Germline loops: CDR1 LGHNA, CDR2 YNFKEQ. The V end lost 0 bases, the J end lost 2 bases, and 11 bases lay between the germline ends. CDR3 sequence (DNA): TGTGCCAGCAGCCAAGATCTCCGTTCGGGCAATCAGCCCCAGCATTTT. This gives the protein CASSQDLRSGNQPQHF.

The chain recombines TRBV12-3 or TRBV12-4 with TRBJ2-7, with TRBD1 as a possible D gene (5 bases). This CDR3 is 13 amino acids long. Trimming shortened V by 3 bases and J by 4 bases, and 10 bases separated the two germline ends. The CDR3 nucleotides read TGTGCCAGCAGTTTCCGACAGACTTACGAGCAGTACTTC. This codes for CASSFRQTYEQYF.

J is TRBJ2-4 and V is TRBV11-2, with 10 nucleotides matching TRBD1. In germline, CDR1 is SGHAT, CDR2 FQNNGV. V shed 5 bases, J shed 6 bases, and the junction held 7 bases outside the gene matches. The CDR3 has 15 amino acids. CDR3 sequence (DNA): TGTGCCAGCAGCCGAACAGGACAGGGGGGAAACATTCAGTACTTC. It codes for CASSRTGQGGNIQYF.

DNA of the CDR3: TGTGCCACCAGTGATTTTAGCGGGGGGAAAGAGACCCAGTACTTC. It translates to CATSDFSGGKETQYF. V usage is TRBV24-1 and J usage is TRBJ2-5; 10 positions agree with TRBD2. Germline V gene sequence: CDR1 KGHDR, CDR2 SFDVKD. The CDR3 has 15 amino acids. J gave up 3 bases and V 1 base, and 1 base lay outside the gene matches.

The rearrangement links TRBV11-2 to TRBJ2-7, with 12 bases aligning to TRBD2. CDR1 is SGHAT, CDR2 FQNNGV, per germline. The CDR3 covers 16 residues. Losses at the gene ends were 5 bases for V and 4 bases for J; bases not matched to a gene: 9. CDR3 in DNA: TGTGCCAGCAGCCCGAGGGGCCTAGCGGGAGGGTACGAGCAGTACTTC. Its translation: CASSPRGLAGGYEQYF.

CDR3 in amino acids: CASSLRTATYGYTF. The CDR3 DNA sequence: TGTGCCAGCAGCCTCCGGACAGCGACCTATGGCTACACCTTC. The chain recombines TRBV7-8 with TRBJ1-2, with D tentatively TRBD1 (6 bases). Looked up from germline, CDR1 is SGHVS and CDR2 is FQNEAQ. The V end was cut by 5 bases, the J end by 4 bases, with 14 bases between. CDR3 length: 14 amino acids.